Sequencing of this TCR beta chain was carried out in a study of early T cells in non-severe SARS-CoV-2 infection. The germline V gene has CDR1 DFQATT and CDR2 SNEGSKA (reference sequence). Trimming took 3 bases from V and 7 from J; bases not matched to a gene: 9. The CDR3 totals 15 residues. TCRdb recomputed calls from the 5' RACE reads with MiXCR, one row per CDR3 protein. The sample lists about 100,000 distinct CDR3 sequences; 9% to 14% were seen once. This chain connects TRBV20-1 to TRBJ2-1, with TRBD1 matching over 10 bases. What was sequenced was whole blood. This TCR came from an adult who was a healthcare worker with PCR-confirmed SARS-CoV-2 infection or an uninfected control (not recorded which). CDR3 bases: TGCAGTGCTAGTTCCGGGACAGGGGTGAGAAATGAGCAGTTCTTC. This encodes CSASSGTGVRNEQFF.